The 32 T cell receptor beta chains in this list originate from one sample, sequenced in a study of identical twins. TCRdb passed the 5' RACE reads through MiXCR, listing each CDR3 protein once. The sample records about 340,000 distinct CDR3 sequences, approximately 8.8% being singletons. The sample comprised naive T cells sorted from blood. These TCRs come from a woman between 50 and 59 years old in good health.

This clonotype has a handful of counts. The chain employs TRBV10-3 and TRBJ1-4; tentatively, D is TRBD1 (5 bases). Germline CDR1 ENHRY, CDR2 SYGVKD. V was trimmed by 3 bases and J by 8 bases, leaving 7 bases between them. The CDR3 loop spans 12 amino acids. DNA for the CDR3: TGTGCCATCAGTGACAGGGACGAAAAACTGTTTTTT. Translation: CAISDRDEKLFF.

There are many counts of this clonotype. This chain connects TRBV6-1 to TRBJ2-7, with D hard to call. Germline V lookup: CDR1 MNHNS, CDR2 SASEGT. The V and J ends lost 0 bases and 9 bases respectively, with 9 bases between them. This CDR3 is 12 amino acids long. CDR3 protein: CASSEAGLTQYV. The CDR3 DNA sequence: TGTGCCAGCAGTGAAGCGGGTTTAACGCAGTACGTC.

The V call is TRBV20-1, the J call TRBJ2-1; 11 bases are shared with TRBD2. There are 15 residues in the CDR3. After removal of 6 bases from V and 7 bases from J, the junction contained 11 bases not matched to a gene. Germline lookup yields CDR1 DFQATT and CDR2 SNEGSKA (reference sequence). In DNA, the CDR3 is TGCAGTGCCTTAGCGGCGACTAGCGGGGTTAATGAGCAGTTCTTC. This encodes CSALAATSGVNEQFF.

The V gene is TRBV20-1, the J gene TRBJ2-1; 10 positions agree with TRBD2. The ends lost 5 bases at V and 8 bases at J; junction bases unmatched: 9. Germline CDR1 reads DFQATT; CDR2 reads SNEGSKA (reference sequence). The CDR3 spans 14 residues. CDR3 bases: TGCAGTGCTGACCCCCTGAGCGGGAGGGATGAGCAGTTCTTC. Amino acids: CSADPLSGRDEQFF.

Only a few counts were recorded for this clonotype. The chain combines TRBV20-1 with TRBJ2-5; 13 bases are a match to TRBD2. Germline V gene lookup returns CDR1 DFQATT and CDR2 SNEGSKA (reference sequence). Trimming removed 6 bases from V and 7 bases from J; junction bases left unmatched: 11. This CDR3 is 15 amino acids long. The CDR3 region has the DNA TGCAGTGCGAGGACTAGCGGGAGTTCCATGGGGACCCAGTACTTC. Amino acids: CSARTSGSSMGTQYF.

This clonotype was seen only a few times. The chain has TRBV20-1 and TRBJ2-5; 8 bases fit TRBD1. Per the germline V gene, CDR1 is DFQATT and CDR2 is SNEGSKA (reference sequence). The CDR3 spans 16 residues. V was clipped by 0 bases and J by 2 bases; unmatched bases: 8. DNA of the CDR3: TGCAGTGCTAGAGAGTTTAGGACAGGGAGGCAAGAGACCCAGTACTTC. Encoded protein: CSAREFRTGRQETQYF.

The rearrangement links TRBV24-1 to TRBJ2-1; D might be TRBD2 (7 bases). The CDR3 runs to 16 residues. V was cut by 4 bases and J by 7 bases, with 19 bases left in between. CDR1 is KGHDR, CDR2 SFDVKD, per germline. The CDR3 DNA reads TGTGCCACCAGTGACCCGGGGGGCCCAAGGAAAAATGAGCAGTTCTTC. It translates to CATSDPGGPRKNEQFF.

This clonotype was seen ten or more times. The chain links TRBV12-3 or TRBV12-4 to TRBJ2-1; 10 nucleotides line up with TRBD2. After removal of 7 bases from V and 10 bases from J, the junction contained 13 bases not matched to a gene. The CDR3 has 15 amino acids. As DNA, the CDR3 is TGTGCCAGCACCTCTCTAGCGGGAGTTGGAGGGGAGCAGTTCTTC. Protein: CASTSLAGVGGEQFF.

This clonotype appeared many times. The V call is TRBV2, the J call TRBJ2-3; 8 positions agree with TRBD2. Germline CDR1 reads SNHLY; CDR2 reads FYNNEI. The CDR3 is made up of 16 amino acids. V shed 11 bases, J shed 1 base, and the junction held 14 bases outside the gene matches. The CDR3 coding sequence is TGTGCCTGCCTAGCGGGTCCCCTCGGAGGCACAGATACGCAGTATTTT. Protein product: CACLAGPLGGTDTQYF.

A few counts support this clonotype. The chain carries TRBV6-6 and TRBJ2-5; 7 bases fit TRBD2. The CDR3 is made up of 13 amino acids. Looked up from germline, CDR1 is MNHNY and CDR2 is SVGAGI (reference sequence). Trimming cost V 11 bases and J 5 bases; bases outside gene matches: 11. CDR3 bases: TGTGCCGGATCAAGCGGGATAGGGGAGACCCAGTACTTC. Protein sequence: CAGSSGIGETQYF.

The CDR3 protein is CASSYVDRAGYTF. The CDR3 nucleotides read TGCGCCAGCAGCTACGTCGACAGGGCGGGCTACACCTTC. The chain recombines TRBV5-1 with TRBJ1-2; 7 nucleotides align to TRBD1. Trimming cost V 3 bases and J 8 bases; bases outside gene matches: 7. From germline, CDR1 is SGHRS and CDR2 YFSETQ. The CDR3 runs 13 residues.

This clonotype showed up just a few times. This rearrangement joins TRBV7-9 to TRBJ2-1; 7 positions agree with TRBD2. This CDR3 has 15 residues. CDR1 and CDR2 (germline): SEHNR, FQNEAQ (reference sequence). Unmatched junction bases numbered 4, after V lost 2 bases and J lost 3 bases. The CDR3 region is CASSLSERDYNEQFF. The CDR3 DNA sequence: TGTGCCAGCAGCTTATCAGAGCGGGACTACAATGAGCAGTTCTTC.

This clonotype was found many times. J is TRBJ2-3 and V is TRBV20-1, with a weak D call TRBD2 (6 bases). The CDR3 is made up of 13 amino acids. The V end lost 6 bases, the J end lost 2 bases, and 12 bases lay between the germline ends. Germline CDR1 and CDR2: DFQATT and SNEGSKA (reference sequence). The CDR3 loop reads CSAPGLYTDTQYF. CDR3 sequence (DNA): TGCAGTGCACCGGGACTTTACACAGATACGCAGTATTTT.

The chain joins TRBV3-1 to TRBJ1-4; a weak D match, TRBD1 (6 bases). The CDR3 runs to 14 residues. Trimming left V 1 base short and J 9 bases short, with 12 bases between. CDR1 LGHDT and CDR2 YNNKEL come from the germline V gene (reference sequence). The CDR3 loop reads CASSQAGDMKKLFF. Written as DNA, the CDR3 is TGTGCCAGCAGCCAAGCAGGGGACATGAAAAAACTGTTTTTT.

The gene calls are TRBV10-3 and TRBJ2-3; 7 bases fit TRBD2. The CDR3 runs to 11 residues. J lost 6 bases, V lost 6 bases, and 0 bases had no gene match. Germline CDR1 ENHRY, CDR2 SYGVKD. CDR3 residues: CAIRGGDTQYF. CDR3 nucleotides: TGTGCCATCAGGGGAGGGGATACGCAGTATTTT.

About this clonotype: Just one base apart from a much larger clone, this may be a read error. CDR3 sequence reads: CASGLRVGDEKLFF. For the CDR3, the DNA is TGTGCCAGCGGTTTAAGGGTAGGGGATGAAAAACTGTTTTTT. The V and J genes are TRBV27 and TRBJ1-4; a possible D gene is TRBD1 (5 bases). The CDR3 sequence is 14 residues long. The germline CDR1 and CDR2 sequences are MNHEY and SMNVEV (reference sequence).

This clonotype was detected many times. The genes are TRBV29-1 and TRBJ2-5; 11 bases map to TRBD1. This CDR3 is 15 amino acids long. Germline lookup yields CDR1 SQVTM and CDR2 ANQGSEA. CDR3 region: CAVEWTGGLQETQYF. The DNA for the CDR3 is TGCGCGGTAGAGTGGACAGGGGGCTTACAAGAGACCCAGTACTTC.

The gene calls are TRBV9 and TRBJ2-2; TRBD2 matches 8 bases. Germline CDR1 is SGDLS and CDR2 is YYNGEE. V dropped 2 bases and J dropped 5; count of bases not matched to a gene: 2. The CDR3 covers 14 residues. The CDR3 DNA is TGTGCCAGCAGCGTGGGACTAGAGACCGGGGAGCTGTTTTTT. Translation: CASSVGLETGELFF.

This clonotype showed up many times. This chain connects TRBV9 to TRBJ2-3, with 9 bases matching TRBD2. With V trimmed by 4 bases and J by 4 bases, 10 bases remained unmatched. Germline values: CDR1 SGDLS, CDR2 YYNGEE. This CDR3 is built from 16 residues. CDR3 in DNA: TGTGCCAGCAGCCCTCCCGCGCGGGAGGGGTCAGATACGCAGTATTTT. As protein: CASSPPAREGSDTQYF.

This chain connects TRBV20-1 to TRBJ2-1; maybe TRBD2 (6 bases). Between the trimmed V and J ends, which lost 3 bases and 4 bases, there was a span of 10 bases. Germline V gene data show CDR1 as DFQATT and CDR2 as SNEGSKA (reference sequence). The CDR3 length is 13 residues. This chain's CDR3 is CSARGLPYNEQFF. CDR3 coding DNA: TGCAGTGCTAGGGGACTGCCGTACAATGAGCAGTTCTTC.

This clonotype was picked up a small number of times. The chain combines TRBV5-4 with TRBJ1-5; 11 nucleotides align to TRBD1. The CDR3 is 17 residues long. The V and J ends lost 2 bases and 0 bases, in that order; junction bases with no gene match: 4. Germline CDR1 and CDR2: SGHNT and YYREEE (reference sequence). CDR3 loop: CASSFGTGGSSNQPQHF. CDR3 coding DNA: TGTGCCAGCAGCTTCGGGACAGGGGGTAGTAGCAATCAGCCCCAGCATTTT. Full variable domain (missing parts from reference TRBV5-4 and TRBJ1-5): ETGVTQSPTHLIKTRGQQVTLRCSSQSGHNTVSWYQQALGQGPQFIFQYYREEENGRGNFPPRFSGLQFPNYSSELNVNALELDDSALYLCASSFGTGGSSNQPQHFGDGTRLSIL.

This clonotype has only a few counts. The gene calls are TRBV10-3 and TRBJ2-7, with D perhaps assigned TRBD1 or TRBD2 (6 bases each). The CDR3 loop spans 14 amino acids. Trimming left V 6 bases short and J 6 bases short, with 18 bases between. Germline V gives CDR1 ENHRY, CDR2 SYGVKD. CDR3 DNA sequence: TGTGCCATCAGGGTGGGGGCTGGGGACTTCGAGCAGTACTTC. It is translated as CAIRVGAGDFEQYF.

To note about this clonotype: A much larger clone differs by one base, so this may be a read error. It is likely a read error, because the conserved phenylalanine at the end of the CDR3 is missing. The V call is TRBV5-1, the J call TRBJ2-7; TRBD2 is a possible D gene (6 bases). The CDR3 covers 16 residues. Per germline, CDR1 SGHRS and CDR2 YFSETQ. V lost 2 bases, J lost 2 bases, and 17 bases lay in between. Here the CDR3 reads CASSFGGAARTYEQYI. The CDR3, as DNA: TGCGCCAGCAGCTTTGGCGGGGCGGCCCGCACCTACGAGCAGTACATC.

This chain connects TRBV7-9 to TRBJ2-5; D is ambiguous. This CDR3 is built from 12 residues. The germline V gene encodes CDR1 SEHNR and CDR2 FQNEAQ (reference sequence). V was clipped by 1 base and J by 6 bases, with 6 bases between them. The CDR3 is CASSLELKTQYF. CDR3 DNA sequence: TGTGCCAGCAGCTTAGAGTTGAAGACCCAGTACTTC.

This clonotype was seen ten or more times. This chain connects TRBV15 to TRBJ2-2, with D hard to call. With 0 bases removed from V and 3 bases from J, the gap between germline ends came to 8 bases. Germline V gives CDR1 LNHNV, CDR2 YYDKDF (reference sequence). The CDR3 sequence is 15 residues long. CDR3 bases: TGTGCCACCAGCAGAGATCTGGGTGACACCGGGGAGCTGTTTTTT. This encodes CATSRDLGDTGELFF.

This chain uses TRBV12-3 or TRBV12-4 with TRBJ2-3, with unresolved D. The CDR3 contains 14 residues. V lost 5 bases, J lost 2 bases, and 11 bases lay in between. The CDR3 DNA follows: TGTGCCAGCAGTCCGACCCCCTTCACAGATACGCAGTATTTT. This gives the protein CASSPTPFTDTQYF.

The chain uses TRBV30 and TRBJ1-2; D gene ambiguous. The ends were cut back, 0 bases at V and 8 bases at J, with 10 bases in the middle. Germline assignment: CDR1 GTSNPN and CDR2 SVGIG (reference sequence). This CDR3 is built from 12 residues. The CDR3 sequence is CAWSVGPGGYTF. The CDR3 DNA reads TGTGCCTGGAGTGTAGGCCCGGGGGGCTACACCTTC. The full variable domain, its missing parts supplied by reference TRBV30 and TRBJ1-2, is SQTIHQWPATLVQPVGSPLSLECTVEGTSNPNLYWYRQAAGRGLQLLFYSVGIGQISSEVPQNLSASRPQDRQFILSSKKLLLSDSGFYLCAWSVGPGGYTFGSGTRLTVV.

The rearrangement uses TRBV6-5 and TRBJ1-2; 7 nucleotides agree with TRBD1. CDR1 is MNHEY, CDR2 SVGAGI, per germline. The CDR3 runs to 18 residues. V dropped 4 bases and J dropped 4; count of bases not matched to a gene: 18. CDR3 amino acids: CASSSPWTGEWGGYGYTF. The DNA of the CDR3 is TGTGCCAGCAGTTCCCCTTGGACAGGAGAATGGGGTGGCTATGGCTACACCTTC.

The genes are TRBV20-1 and TRBJ1-1; 7 bases match TRBD1. After removal of 6 bases from V and 4 bases from J, the junction contained 14 bases not matched to a gene. From germline, CDR1 is DFQATT and CDR2 SNEGSKA (reference sequence). This CDR3 spans 15 amino acids. The CDR3 reads CSAVRNRGPGTEAFF. DNA for the CDR3: TGCAGTGCCGTACGGAACAGGGGACCCGGCACTGAAGCTTTCTTT.

This chain uses TRBV9 with TRBJ2-1; 12 positions agree with TRBD2. The CDR3 covers 15 residues. Germline V gene sequence: CDR1 SGDLS, CDR2 YYNGEE. The trim removed 3 bases at V and 7 bases at J, leaving 5 bases unmatched. CDR3 sequence: CASSATSGRRNEQFF. Written as DNA, the CDR3 is TGTGCCAGCAGCGCGACTAGCGGGAGAAGAAATGAGCAGTTCTTC.

This chain uses TRBV10-3 with TRBJ2-7, with TRBD1 matching over 12 bases. The CDR3 has 13 residues. Germline CDR1 is ENHRY and CDR2 is SYGVKD. The V and J ends lost 7 bases and 4 bases, in that order; junction bases with no gene match: 2. The DNA for the CDR3 is TGTGCCATCATGGGACAGGGGGCGTACGAGCAGTACTTC. This encodes CAIMGQGAYEQYF.

This clonotype was recorded once. In DNA form, the CDR3 reads TGTGCTAGTGGCCTACTAGCGGGAGGGTCGACCCAGTACTTC. It specifies CASGLLAGGSTQYF. The chain employs TRBV12-5 and TRBJ2-5; 13 nucleotides match TRBD2. The germline CDR1 and CDR2 sequences are LGHNT and FRNRAP. Germline trimming cut 6 bases from V and 7 bases from J; bases unmatched to any gene: 5. The CDR3 contains 14 residues.